This T cell receptor (beta chain) appears in the sequencing data of a study of T cell responses to AZD1222 COVID-19 vaccine (dated by TCRdb to about 2021). Turning to the overall study: TCR sequencing was performed for 230 to 250 trial participants, of whom about 200 were given two doses of AZD1222 and around 25 were given two doses of MenACWY control vaccine. Trial participants were enrolled by age into 18-55, 56-69 and 70-plus year subgroups, with roughly 150, 30 and 60 TCR-sequenced participants respectively. General conclusions and limits of the study: The 56-69-year group was small, and its depth increase did not reach significance, likely because of low power. Because no day 14 peak-response samples were available, the repertoires could be characterized only after the peak T cell response. Epitopes outside the regions mutated in the B.1.351 and B.1.1.7 variants were reportedly recognized by nearly half of the unique spike-specific TCRs. Participants were mostly white British and included more females than males, and it was suggested by the authors that clonal diversity may have been underestimated. Only six or seven AZD1222 recipients were SARS-CoV-2 seropositive at baseline, limiting conclusions about previously exposed vaccinees. CD4 TCRs associated with the vaccine covered the entire spike protein, and the dominant responses were in regions 160-218 and 743-854. After two AZD1222 doses, both the breadth and the depth of spike-specific TCRs were significantly higher than at day 0 and than in MenACWY recipients.

Points on this clone: No cognate antigen has been identified for it. Base qualities were left out, and no much larger clone turns up one base away.

The CDR3 regions of human TCRbeta chains were analyzed by immunosequencing. In the authors' own workflow: Repertoire TCRs were matched against a reference library of SARS-CoV-2-specific TCRs generated with the MIRA antigen-specificity platform. Breadth was defined as the fraction of unique TCRs that were SARS-CoV-2-associated. Depth was defined as the fraction of total T cells that were SARS-CoV-2-associated. Using the MIRA data, every spike-specific TCR was mapped to the spike region that the TCR reacted to and assigned to either a CD4 or a CD8 class. Log10-transformed breadth and depth values were compared by one-way ANOVA with Sidak's multiple comparisons tests. Entries here come from immuneACCESS through TCRdb and include only in-frame sequences with V and J called. Some clones fail to appear in such tables; in the studies checked, an unresolved V gene covers under half of the shortfall, and the cause of the remainder is unknown. The D gene and trimming were derived from the DNA, and the V and J assignments and clone size from that table. The sample records 150,000 to 250,000 clones, more than 85% of which are singletons. The ten largest clones represent around 3.7% of the sample.

From a lookup of the germline V gene (reference sequence), CDR1 and CDR2 are SEHNR and FQNEAQ. The CDR3 covers 14 residues, taking in both the cysteine and the phenylalanine. Just CDR3 DNA is preserved here, 42 bases in frame from base 1. Here V drops 4 bases and J drops 6 bases, and the junction holds 5 bases not matched to any gene. The time point tag for this specimen amounts to: about 28 days (+/-7) after the second vaccine dose. AZD1222 recipients whose second dose came at about 4 weeks and those whose second dose came at about 12 weeks were combined into one group, since spike-specific TCR depth and breadth did not differ between the two schedules. The vaccinee samples were drawn from two UK trials, COV001 and COV002, one of which was a single-blind randomized controlled phase 2/3 trial testing AZD1222 (ChAdOx1 nCoV-19) in healthy adults. For TCRbeta chain sequencing, PBMC samples were collected from trial participants at day 0 and at day 28 after the second dose.

This receptor was identified in an adult who received the AZD1222 COVID-19 vaccine. This sample comprised peripheral blood, obtained 28 days after the second AZD1222 dose. The chain uses TRBV7-9 and TRBJ2-1, with 8 junctional bases fitting TRBD2. The nucleotide sequence reads as follows: TGTGCCAGCAGCTCTCGCGGGAGGTTCAATGAGCAGTTCTTC. The translation is CASSSRGRFNEQFF.